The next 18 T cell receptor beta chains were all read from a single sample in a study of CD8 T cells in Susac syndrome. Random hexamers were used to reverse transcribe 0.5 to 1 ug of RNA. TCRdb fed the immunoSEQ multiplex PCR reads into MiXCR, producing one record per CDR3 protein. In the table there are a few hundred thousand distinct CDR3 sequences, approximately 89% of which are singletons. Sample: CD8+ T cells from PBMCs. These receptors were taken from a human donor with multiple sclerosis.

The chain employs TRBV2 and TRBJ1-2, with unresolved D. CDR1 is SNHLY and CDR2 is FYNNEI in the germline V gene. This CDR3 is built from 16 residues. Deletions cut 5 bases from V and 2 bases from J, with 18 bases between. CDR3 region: CASSQEIDTINYGYTF. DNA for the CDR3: TGTGCCAGCAGTCAGGAAATCGATACCATCAACTATGGCTACACCTTC.

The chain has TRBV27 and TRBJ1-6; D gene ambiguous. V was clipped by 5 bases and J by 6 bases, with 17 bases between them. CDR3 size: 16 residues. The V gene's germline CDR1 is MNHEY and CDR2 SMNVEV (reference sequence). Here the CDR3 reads CASSVLGGSPNSPLHF. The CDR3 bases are TGTGCCAGCAGTGTTCTTGGAGGGTCTCCTAATTCACCCCTCCACTTT.

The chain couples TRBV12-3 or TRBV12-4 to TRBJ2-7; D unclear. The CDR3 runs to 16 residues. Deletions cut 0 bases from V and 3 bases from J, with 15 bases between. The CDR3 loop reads CASSLALVTADYEQYF. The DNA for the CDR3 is TGTGCCAGCAGTTTAGCGCTTGTGACCGCCGACTACGAGCAGTACTTC.

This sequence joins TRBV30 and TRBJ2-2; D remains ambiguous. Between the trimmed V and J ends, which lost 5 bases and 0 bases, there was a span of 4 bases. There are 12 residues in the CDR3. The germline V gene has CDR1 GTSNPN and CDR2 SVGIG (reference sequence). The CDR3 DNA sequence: TGTGCCTGGGTGACGAACACCGGGGAGCTGTTTTTT. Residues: CAWVTNTGELFF.

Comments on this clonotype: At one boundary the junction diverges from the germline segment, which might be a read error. The CDR3 loop is CASSTRRDTKAFF. In DNA, the CDR3 is TGTGCCAGCAGCACCCGCAGGGACACTAAAGCTTTCTTT. The chain is built from TRBV6-2 or TRBV6-3 and TRBJ1-1; weak D call: TRBD1 (6 bases). CDR1 and CDR2 (germline): MNHEY, SVGEGT. The CDR3 runs to 13 residues.

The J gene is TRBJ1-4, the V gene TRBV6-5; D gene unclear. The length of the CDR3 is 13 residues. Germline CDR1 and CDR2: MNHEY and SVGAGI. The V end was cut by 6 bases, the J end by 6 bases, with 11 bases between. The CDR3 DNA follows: TGTGCCAGCAGCCTCGGAATCGATGAAAAACTGTTTTTT. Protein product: CASSLGIDEKLFF.

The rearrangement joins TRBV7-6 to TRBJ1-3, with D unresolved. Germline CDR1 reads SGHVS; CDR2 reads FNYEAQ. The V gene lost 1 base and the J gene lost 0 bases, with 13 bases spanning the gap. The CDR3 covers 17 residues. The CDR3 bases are TGTGCCAGCAGCTTAGTGCAGGCGGGGAGCTCTGGAAACACCATATATTTT. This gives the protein CASSLVQAGSSGNTIYF.

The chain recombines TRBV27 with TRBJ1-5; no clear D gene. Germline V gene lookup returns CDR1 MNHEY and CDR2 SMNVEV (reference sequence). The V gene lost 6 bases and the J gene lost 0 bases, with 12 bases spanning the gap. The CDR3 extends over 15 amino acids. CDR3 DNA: TGTGCCAGCAGGCCCCGTCGCTATAGCAATCAGCCCCAGCATTTT. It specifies CASRPRRYSNQPQHF.

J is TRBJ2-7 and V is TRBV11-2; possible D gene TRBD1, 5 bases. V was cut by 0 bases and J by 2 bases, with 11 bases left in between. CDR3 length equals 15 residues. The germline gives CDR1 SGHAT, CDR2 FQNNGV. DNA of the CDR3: TGTGCCAGCAGCTTAGATGCAGGGCTTCCCTACGAGCAGTACTTC. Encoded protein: CASSLDAGLPYEQYF.

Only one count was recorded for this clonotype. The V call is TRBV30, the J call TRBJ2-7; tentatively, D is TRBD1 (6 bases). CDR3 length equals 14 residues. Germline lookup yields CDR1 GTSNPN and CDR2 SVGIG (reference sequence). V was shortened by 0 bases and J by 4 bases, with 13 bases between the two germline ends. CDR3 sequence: CAWSVGGQGYEQYF. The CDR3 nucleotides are TGTGCCTGGAGTGTAGGGGGACAAGGGTACGAGCAGTACTTC.

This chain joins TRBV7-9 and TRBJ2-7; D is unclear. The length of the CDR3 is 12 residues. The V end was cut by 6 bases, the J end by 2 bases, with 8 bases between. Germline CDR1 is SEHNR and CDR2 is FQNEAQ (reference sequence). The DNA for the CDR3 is TGTGCCAGCAGGGACCAGACCTACGAGCAGTACTTC. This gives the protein CASRDQTYEQYF.

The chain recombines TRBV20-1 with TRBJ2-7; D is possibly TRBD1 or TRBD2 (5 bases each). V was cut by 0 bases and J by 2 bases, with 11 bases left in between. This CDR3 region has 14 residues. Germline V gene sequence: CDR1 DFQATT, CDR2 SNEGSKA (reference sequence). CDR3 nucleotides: TGCAGTGCTAGAGATTCGGGGCCTCCCTACGAGCAGTACTTC. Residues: CSARDSGPPYEQYF.

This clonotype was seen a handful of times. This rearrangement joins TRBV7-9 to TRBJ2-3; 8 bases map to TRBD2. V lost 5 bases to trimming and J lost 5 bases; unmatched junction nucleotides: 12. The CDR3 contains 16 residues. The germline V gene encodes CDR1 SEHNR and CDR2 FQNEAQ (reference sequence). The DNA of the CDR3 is TGTGCCAGCAGCGTCCCTAGCGGGCCCGAATTAGATACGCAGTATTTT. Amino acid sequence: CASSVPSGPELDTQYF.

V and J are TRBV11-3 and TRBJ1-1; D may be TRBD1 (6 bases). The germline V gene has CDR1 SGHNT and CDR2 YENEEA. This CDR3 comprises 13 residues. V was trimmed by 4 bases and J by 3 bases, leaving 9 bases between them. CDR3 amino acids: CASSSGADTEAFF. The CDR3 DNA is TGTGCCAGCAGCTCAGGGGCTGACACTGAAGCTTTCTTT.

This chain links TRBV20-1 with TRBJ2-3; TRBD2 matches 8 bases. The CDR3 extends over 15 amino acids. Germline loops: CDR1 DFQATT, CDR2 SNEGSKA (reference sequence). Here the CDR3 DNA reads TGCACTTTCCTATCCAGAGCGGGGGAGACAGATACGCAGTATTTT. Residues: CTFLSRAGETDTQYF.

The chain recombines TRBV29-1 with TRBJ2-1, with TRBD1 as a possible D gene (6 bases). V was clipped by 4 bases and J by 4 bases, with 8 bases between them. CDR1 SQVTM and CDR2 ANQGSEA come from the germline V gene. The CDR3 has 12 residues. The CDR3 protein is CSVGTEYNEQFF. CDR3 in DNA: TGCAGCGTTGGGACAGAATACAATGAGCAGTTCTTC.

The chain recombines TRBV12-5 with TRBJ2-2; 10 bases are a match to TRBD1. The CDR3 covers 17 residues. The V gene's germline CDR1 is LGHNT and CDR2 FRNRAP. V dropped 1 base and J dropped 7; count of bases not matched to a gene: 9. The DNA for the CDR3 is TGTGCTAGTGGTTTGGAAATCGGGACAGGGGAGGGCGGGGAGCTGTTTTTT. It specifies CASGLEIGTGEGGELFF.

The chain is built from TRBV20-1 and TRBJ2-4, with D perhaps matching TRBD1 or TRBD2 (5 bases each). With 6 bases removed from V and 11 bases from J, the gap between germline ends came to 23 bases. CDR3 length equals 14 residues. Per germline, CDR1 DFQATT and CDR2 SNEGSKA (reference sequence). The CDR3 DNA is TGCAGTGCCGGGGCCGCGAACTCGGATTACGTTCAGTACTTC. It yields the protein CSAGAANSDYVQYF.